The next 16 T cell receptor beta chains were all read from a single sample in a study of blood T cell repertoires in COVID-19. Sequenced by immunoSEQ multiplex PCR; TCRdb stores in-frame clones only, minus some. The data show roughly 70,000 clones, roughly 78% seen once. Sequencing was performed on peripheral blood. The receptors originated from a human donor in a cohort sampled during active COVID-19.

The chain recombines TRBV6-4 with TRBJ1-2, with 9 bases that match TRBD1. Germline CDR1 is MRHNA and CDR2 is SNTAGT. This CDR3 comprises 16 residues. Trimming removed 4 bases from V and 7 bases from J; junction bases left unmatched: 13. CDR3 loop: CASSVPGPGTGCGYTF. Written as DNA, the CDR3 is TGTGCCAGCAGTGTCCCTGGTCCCGGGACAGGGTGTGGCTACACCTTC.

This sequence joins TRBV19 and TRBJ2-7, with D tentatively TRBD2 (6 bases). This CDR3 spans 14 amino acids. Germline lookup yields CDR1 LNHDA and CDR2 SQIVND (reference sequence). The V gene lost 3 bases and the J gene lost 4 bases, with 13 bases spanning the gap. The CDR3 loop reads CASSIGTSPYEQYF. The CDR3 DNA is TGTGCCAGTAGTATCGGGACTTCCCCATACGAGCAGTACTTC.

The V call is TRBV28, the J call TRBJ1-2; D might be TRBD1 (6 bases). Germline assignment: CDR1 MDHEN and CDR2 SYDVKM. CDR3 length equals 15 residues. V gave up 2 bases and J gave up 2 bases, with 12 bases separating them. The CDR3: CASSLAGDSNYGYTF. The CDR3 nucleotides are TGTGCCAGCAGTTTAGCAGGGGATTCGAACTATGGCTACACCTTC.

This clone was counted between two and nine times. This chain connects TRBV5-4 to TRBJ2-3; no definite D call. Germline lookup yields CDR1 SGHNT and CDR2 YYREEE (reference sequence). The V end lost 1 base, the J end lost 0 bases, and 9 bases lay between the germline ends. The CDR3 has 15 residues. CDR3: CASSLTGFSTDTQYF. CDR3 in DNA: TGTGCCAGCAGCTTGACCGGGTTTAGCACAGATACGCAGTATTTT.

The chain uses TRBV30 and TRBJ2-1, with 10 bases fitting TRBD2. The CDR3 covers 16 residues. V trimming: 7 bases; J trimming: 5 bases; junction bases outside the gene matches: 14. Germline CDR1 reads GTSNPN; CDR2 reads SVGIG (reference sequence). This CDR3 is CASTPDLAGDDNEQFF. CDR3 sequence (DNA): TGTGCCTCCACACCCGACCTAGCGGGAGACGACAATGAGCAGTTCTTC.

The chain combines TRBV7-9 with TRBJ2-7; 7 bases map to TRBD1. Germline assignment: CDR1 SEHNR and CDR2 FQNEAQ (reference sequence). V lost 2 bases, J lost 2 bases, and 3 bases stayed unmatched. This CDR3 contains 14 residues. The CDR3 DNA follows: TGTGCCAGCAGCTTATGGGACAGAACCTACGAGCAGTACTTC. Its protein is CASSLWDRTYEQYF.

The table lists this clone with a few counts. The chain uses TRBV12-3 or TRBV12-4 and TRBJ2-2; D is undetermined. The CDR3 extends over 13 amino acids. V lost 8 bases to trimming and J lost 0 bases, with 7 bases between them. CDR3 nucleotides: TGTGCCAGCCAGTCAACGAACACCGGGGAGCTGTTTTTT. Encoded protein: CASQSTNTGELFF.

The V and J genes are TRBV28 and TRBJ2-3; 8 positions match TRBD2. Germline trimming cut 3 bases from V and 0 bases from J; bases unmatched to any gene: 8. CDR1 and CDR2 from the germline V gene are MDHEN and SYDVKM. This CDR3 spans 17 amino acids. The DNA of the CDR3 is TGTGCCAGCAGTTTCGGGCGGGAGGTCCCTAGCACAGATACGCAGTATTTT. It specifies CASSFGREVPSTDTQYF.

This clone was counted a single time. V usage is TRBV27 and J usage is TRBJ1-6, with D maybe TRBD1 (5 bases). This CDR3 has 15 amino acids. The V end was cut by 3 bases, the J end by 10 bases, with 16 bases between. Germline V gives CDR1 MNHEY, CDR2 SMNVEV (reference sequence). DNA of the CDR3: TGTGCCAGCAGTTTTCGGCAGGGCCCAAGATCACCCCTCCACTTT. This sequence encodes CASSFRQGPRSPLHF.

This clone occurred a few times. V is TRBV5-6 and J is TRBJ2-5; D is uncertain. The length of the CDR3 is 15 residues. Trimming pared 1 base from V and 5 bases from J, leaving 15 bases between. CDR1 and CDR2 (germline): SGHDT, YYEEEE. The CDR3 nucleotides read TGTGCCAGCAGCTTGTTCACCAACAATCAGGAGACCCAGTACTTC. Its translation: CASSLFTNNQETQYF. The whole variable domain, remainder taken from reference TRBV5-6 and TRBJ2-5, is DAGVTQSPTHLIKTRGQQVTLRCSPKSGHDTVSWYQQALGQGPQFIFQYYEEEERQRGNFPDRFSGHQFPNYSSELNVNALLLGDSALYLCASSLFTNNQETQYFGPGTRLLVL.

Here the CDR3 reads CASSVAGGVYGYTF. CDR3 DNA sequence: TGTGCCAGCAGTGTGGCAGGGGGCGTCTATGGCTACACCTTC. V gene TRBV27 combines with J gene TRBJ1-2; TRBD1 matches 8 bases. Per germline, CDR1 MNHEY and CDR2 SMNVEV (reference sequence). There are 14 residues in the CDR3. V gave up 5 bases and J gave up 4 bases; unmatched junction bases: 6.

This clone came up once. The chain couples TRBV7-6 to TRBJ1-3; no definite D call. CDR3 length: 14 amino acids. Germline V gene data show CDR1 as SGHVS and CDR2 as FNYEAQ. V gave up 1 base and J gave up 4 bases, with 8 bases separating them. The CDR3 loop reads CASSLEPPGNTIYF. For the CDR3, the DNA is TGTGCCAGCAGCTTAGAGCCACCCGGAAACACCATATATTTT.

This clone has just a few counts. This chain uses TRBV5-1 with TRBJ2-7; perhaps TRBD2 as D (6 bases). V shed 4 bases and J shed 5 bases, with 16 bases lying between them. This CDR3 spans 14 amino acids. CDR1 and CDR2 from the germline V gene are SGHRS and YFSETQ. This CDR3 reads CASSQGGALNEQYF. As DNA, the CDR3 is TGCGCCAGCAGCCAAGGAGGGGCCTTAAACGAGCAGTACTTC. Supplemented by reference TRBV5-1 and TRBJ2-7, the full variable domain reads KAGVTQTPRYLIKTRGQQVTLSCSPISGHRSVSWYQQTPGQGLQFLFEYFSETQRNKGNFPGRFSGRQFSNSRSEMNVSTLELGDSALYLCASSQGGALNEQYFGPGTRLTVT.

This clone was seen more than once but under ten times. The gene calls are TRBV7-6 and TRBJ1-5, with 7 bases matching TRBD1. V trimming: 0 bases; J trimming: 4 bases; junction bases outside the gene matches: 3. CDR3 length: 15 amino acids. Germline-derived CDR1 and CDR2 are SGHVS and FNYEAQ. Here the CDR3 reads CASSLAGTANQPQHF. Written as DNA, the CDR3 is TGTGCCAGCAGCTTAGCTGGGACAGCGAATCAGCCCCAGCATTTT.

This clone was seen a few times. The V gene is TRBV7-2, the J gene TRBJ2-6, with D possibly matching TRBD2 (6 bases). Germline assignment: CDR1 SGHTA and CDR2 FQGNSA. This CDR3 has 18 amino acids. V was pared by 2 bases and J by 3 bases, with 17 bases between. The CDR3 region is CASSLPAPGVGGANVLTF. CDR3 nucleotide sequence: TGTGCCAGCAGCTTACCCGCTCCGGGAGTAGGTGGGGCCAACGTCCTGACTTTC.

The chain joins TRBV7-9 to TRBJ2-7, with D perhaps matching TRBD2 (5 bases). This CDR3 has 15 residues. With 8 bases removed from V and 2 bases from J, the gap between germline ends came to 19 bases. The germline CDR1 and CDR2 sequences are SEHNR and FQNEAQ (reference sequence). CDR3 DNA: TGTGCCAGCCCCCCAGGCGGCGGGTCCGCCTACGAGCAGTACTTC. This encodes CASPPGGGSAYEQYF.